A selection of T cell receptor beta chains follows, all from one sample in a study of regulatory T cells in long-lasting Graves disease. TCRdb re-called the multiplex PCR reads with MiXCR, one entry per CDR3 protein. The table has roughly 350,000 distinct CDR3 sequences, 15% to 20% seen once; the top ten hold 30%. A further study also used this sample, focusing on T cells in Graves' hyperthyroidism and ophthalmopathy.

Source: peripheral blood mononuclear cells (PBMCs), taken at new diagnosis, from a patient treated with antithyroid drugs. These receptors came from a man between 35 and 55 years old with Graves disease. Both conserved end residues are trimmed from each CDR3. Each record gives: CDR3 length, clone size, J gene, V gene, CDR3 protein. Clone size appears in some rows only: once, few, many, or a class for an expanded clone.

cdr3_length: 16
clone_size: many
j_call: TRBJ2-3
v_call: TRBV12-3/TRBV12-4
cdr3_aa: ASSFGLFPGRGSDTQY

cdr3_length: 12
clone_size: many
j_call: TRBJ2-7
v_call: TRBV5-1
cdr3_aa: ASSLRDHRDEQY

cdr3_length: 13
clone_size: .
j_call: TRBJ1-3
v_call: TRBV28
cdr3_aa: ASKLTGTSGNTIY

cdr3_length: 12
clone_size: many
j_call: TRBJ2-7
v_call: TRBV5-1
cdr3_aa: ASSLVLAVGEQY

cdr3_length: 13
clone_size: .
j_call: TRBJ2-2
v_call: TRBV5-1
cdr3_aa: ASSSTGAPTGELF

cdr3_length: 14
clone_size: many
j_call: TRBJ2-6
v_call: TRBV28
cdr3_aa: ASRPIQGAGANVLT

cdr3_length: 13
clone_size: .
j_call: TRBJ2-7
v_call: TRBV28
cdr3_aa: ASSFIRILGNEQY

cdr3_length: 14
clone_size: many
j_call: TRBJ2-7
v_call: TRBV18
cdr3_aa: ASSPGMSKSSYEQY

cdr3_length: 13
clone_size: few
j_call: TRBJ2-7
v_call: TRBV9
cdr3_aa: ASSVGARSPYEQY

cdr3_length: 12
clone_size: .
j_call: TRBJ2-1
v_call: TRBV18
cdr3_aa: ASSPPSGADEQF

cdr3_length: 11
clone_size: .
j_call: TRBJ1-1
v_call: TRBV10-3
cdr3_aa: AIRAGGFAEAF

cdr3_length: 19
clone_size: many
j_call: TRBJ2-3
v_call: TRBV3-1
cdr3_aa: ASSQDRGLGRLGTSTDTQY

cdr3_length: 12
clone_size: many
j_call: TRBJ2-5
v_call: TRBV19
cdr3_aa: ASSAWAGQETQY

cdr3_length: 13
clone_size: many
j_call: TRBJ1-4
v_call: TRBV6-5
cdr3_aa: ASSYSLGVDEKLF

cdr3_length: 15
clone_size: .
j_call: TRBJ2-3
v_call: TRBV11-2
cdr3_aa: ASSFPRRDRRTDTQY

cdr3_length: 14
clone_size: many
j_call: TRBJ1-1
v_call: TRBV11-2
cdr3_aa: ASSFAGTALNTEAF

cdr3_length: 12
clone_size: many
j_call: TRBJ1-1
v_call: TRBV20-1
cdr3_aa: SASRQRGNTEAF

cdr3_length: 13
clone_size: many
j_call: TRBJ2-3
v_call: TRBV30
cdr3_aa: AWSPGQTSPDTQY

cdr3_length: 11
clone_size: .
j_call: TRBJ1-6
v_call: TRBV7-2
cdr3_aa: ASSLEEDSPLH

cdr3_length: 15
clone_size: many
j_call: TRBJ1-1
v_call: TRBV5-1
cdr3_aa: ASSKGQGGLMNTEAF